Listed here are 15 T cell receptor beta chains from one sample, sequenced in a study of blood T cell repertoires in COVID-19. TCRdb keeps only in-frame clones here, not all; method: immunoSEQ multiplex PCR. The sample lists about 24,000 clones, about 90% occurring once. Sequenced: peripheral blood. The receptor source for this set is a human donor with active COVID-19. The donor label of this sample is uncertain.

The rearrangement uses TRBV5-6 and TRBJ1-3, with 8 bases lining up with TRBD1. Trimming took 1 base from V and 1 from J; bases not matched to a gene: 4. The CDR3 totals 16 residues. The germline V gene encodes CDR1 SGHDT and CDR2 YYEEEE. In DNA, the CDR3 is TGTGCCAGCAGCTTGTCGACAGGGGTTTCTGGAAACACCATATATTTT. It codes for CASSLSTGVSGNTIYF. Full variable domain (remainder filled in from reference TRBV5-6 and TRBJ1-3): DAGVTQSPTHLIKTRGQQVTLRCSPKSGHDTVSWYQQALGQGPQFIFQYYEEEERQRGNFPDRFSGHQFPNYSSELNVNALLLGDSALYLCASSLSTGVSGNTIYFGEGSWLTVV.

The J gene is TRBJ2-3, the V gene TRBV7-9; a weak D match, TRBD2 (6 bases). The V and J ends lost 3 bases and 10 bases respectively, with 11 bases between them. This CDR3 region has 12 residues. Germline V gene data show CDR1 as SEHNR and CDR2 as FQNEAQ (reference sequence). The CDR3 region is CASSFPLAPQYF. In DNA form, the CDR3 reads TGTGCCAGCAGCTTTCCACTAGCCCCGCAGTATTTT.

The chain couples TRBV6-5 to TRBJ1-1; a weak D match, TRBD1 (6 bases). The CDR3 covers 16 residues. V lost 0 bases, J lost 2 bases, and 13 bases lay in between. CDR1 and CDR2 (germline): MNHEY, SVGAGI. CDR3 amino acids: CASSYSSARGNTEAFF. DNA of the CDR3: TGTGCCAGCAGTTACTCGAGTGCCAGGGGTAACACTGAAGCTTTCTTT.

The rearrangement links TRBV7-3 to TRBJ1-2; tentative D call: TRBD1 (6 bases). The CDR3 spans 17 residues. V was clipped by 1 base and J by 7 bases, with 22 bases between them. The germline CDR1 and CDR2 sequences are SGHTA and FQGTGA. The CDR3 loop is CASSLSPATGPSGGYTF. The CDR3 DNA follows: TGTGCCAGCAGCTTAAGCCCCGCGACAGGACCCTCGGGTGGCTACACCTTC.

The chain has TRBV18 and TRBJ1-3; D is unresolved. CDR1 is KGHSH and CDR2 is LQKENI in the germline V gene. This CDR3 has 16 residues. V dropped 3 bases and J dropped 0 bases, with 12 bases sitting between them. The CDR3: CASSPNAGISGNTIYF. The CDR3 DNA reads TGTGCCAGCTCACCGAATGCAGGTATCTCTGGAAACACCATATATTTT.

J is TRBJ2-2 and V is TRBV28, with 9 bases aligning to TRBD2. CDR1 and CDR2 from the germline V gene are MDHEN and SYDVKM. This CDR3 region has 16 residues. V was clipped by 4 bases and J by 4 bases; unmatched bases: 7. The CDR3 region is CASSSRTSAFTGELFF. As DNA, the CDR3 is TGTGCCAGCAGTTCCCGGACTAGCGCCTTCACCGGGGAGCTGTTTTTT.

The chain is built from TRBV5-5 and TRBJ1-3; D is uncertain. The V gene lost 0 bases and the J gene lost 4 bases, with 14 bases spanning the gap. The CDR3 contains 16 residues. Germline-derived CDR1 and CDR2 are SGHKS and YYEKEE (reference sequence). CDR3: CASSLDHGLLGNTIYF. The DNA for the CDR3 is TGTGCCAGCAGCTTGGATCACGGACTACTGGGAAACACCATATATTTT.

This clone occurred once. The rearrangement links TRBV27 to TRBJ2-1; TRBD1 agrees at 8 bases. V was clipped by 5 bases and J by 6 bases; unmatched bases: 6. Germline CDR1 is MNHEY and CDR2 is SMNVEV (reference sequence). This CDR3 spans 14 amino acids. The CDR3 loop reads CASSQGANPNEQFF. DNA of the CDR3: TGTGCCAGCAGTCAGGGGGCGAATCCCAATGAGCAGTTCTTC.

A single count supports this clone. This rearrangement joins TRBV4-2 to TRBJ1-6, with 7 bases aligning to TRBD1. The germline CDR1 and CDR2 sequences are LGHNA and YNFKEQ. V shed 3 bases, J shed 0 bases, and the junction held 8 bases outside the gene matches. This CDR3 has 18 amino acids. The CDR3 DNA sequence: TGTGCCAGCAGCCAGTACAGGGGTGCAAGCTCCTATAATTCACCCCTCCACTTT. Amino acid sequence: CASSQYRGASSYNSPLHF.

This clone was counted a single time. The V gene is TRBV6-6, the J gene TRBJ2-1; TRBD2 aligns across 7 bases. The CDR3 extends over 16 amino acids. Looked up from germline, CDR1 is MNHNY and CDR2 is SVGAGI (reference sequence). The ends lost 7 bases at V and 2 bases at J; junction bases unmatched: 11. The CDR3 protein is CASIALLARAYNEQFF. CDR3 coding DNA: TGTGCCAGCATTGCTCTACTAGCGAGAGCCTACAATGAGCAGTTCTTC.

The chain combines TRBV30 with TRBJ2-4; 10 positions match TRBD2. Germline V lookup: CDR1 GTSNPN, CDR2 SVGIG (reference sequence). J gave up 13 bases and V 2 bases, and 14 bases lay outside the gene matches. This CDR3 region has 15 residues. The CDR3: CAWSSGSGGGPPQYF. DNA of the CDR3: TGTGCCTGGAGTTCAGGGAGCGGGGGGGGCCCGCCCCAGTACTTC.

The genes are TRBV6-5 and TRBJ2-2; 7 nucleotides match TRBD1. In germline, CDR1 is MNHEY, CDR2 SVGAGI. The CDR3 is 16 amino acids. V lost 4 bases to trimming and J lost 0 bases; unmatched junction nucleotides: 5. The DNA for the CDR3 is TGTGCCAGCAGTTTGACCGGGACAGCGAACACCGGGGAGCTGTTTTTT. Its protein is CASSLTGTANTGELFF.

This chain uses TRBV18 with TRBJ2-3; 7 nucleotides match TRBD2. J gave up 0 bases and V 1 base, and 16 bases lay outside the gene matches. Germline lookup yields CDR1 KGHSH and CDR2 LQKENI. The CDR3 sequence is 20 residues long. For the CDR3, the DNA is TGTGCCAGCTCACCACTTTGGCTAGCGGTTGAAGGTCCTAGCACAGATACGCAGTATTTT. As protein: CASSPLWLAVEGPSTDTQYF.

The rearrangement uses TRBV11-2 and TRBJ2-7; D ambiguous. V gave up 5 bases and J gave up 3 bases, with 11 bases separating them. CDR1 is SGHAT and CDR2 is FQNNGV in the germline V gene. The CDR3 extends over 13 amino acids. CDR3 loop: CASSLPPSYEQYF. Here the CDR3 DNA reads TGTGCCAGCAGCCTCCCCCCTAGCTACGAGCAGTACTTC. Looking up the rest from reference TRBV11-2 and TRBJ2-7 gives the full variable domain: EAGVAQSPRYKIIEKRQSVAFWCNPISGHATLYWYQQILGQGPKLLIQFQNNGVVDDSQLPKDRFSAERLKGVDSTLKIQPAKLEDSAVYLCASSLPPSYEQYFGPGTRLTVT.

The rearrangement links TRBV4-3 to TRBJ1-1; TRBD1 aligns across 8 bases. In germline, CDR1 is LGHNA, CDR2 YSLEER. This CDR3 is built from 15 residues. V trimming: 1 base; J trimming: 3 bases; junction bases outside the gene matches: 4. CDR3 in amino acids: CASSQGGQVYTEAFF. The CDR3 DNA reads TGCGCCAGCAGCCAAGGGGGACAGGTATACACTGAAGCTTTCTTT.